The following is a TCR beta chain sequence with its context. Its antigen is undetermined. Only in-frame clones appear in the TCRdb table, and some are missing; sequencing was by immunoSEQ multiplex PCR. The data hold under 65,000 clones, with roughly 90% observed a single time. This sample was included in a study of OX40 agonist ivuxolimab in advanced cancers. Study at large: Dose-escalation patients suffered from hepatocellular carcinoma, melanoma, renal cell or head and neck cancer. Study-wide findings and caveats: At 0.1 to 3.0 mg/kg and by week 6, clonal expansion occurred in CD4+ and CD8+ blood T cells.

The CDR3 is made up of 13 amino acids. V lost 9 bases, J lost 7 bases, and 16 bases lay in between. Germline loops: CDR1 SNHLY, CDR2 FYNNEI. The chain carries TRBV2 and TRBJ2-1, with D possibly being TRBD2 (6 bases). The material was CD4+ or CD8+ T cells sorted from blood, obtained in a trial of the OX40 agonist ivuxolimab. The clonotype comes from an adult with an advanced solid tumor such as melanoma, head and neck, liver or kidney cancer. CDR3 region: CASSGVGVNEQFF. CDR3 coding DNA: TGTGCCAGTTCGGGGGTTGGTGTTAATGAGCAGTTCTTC.